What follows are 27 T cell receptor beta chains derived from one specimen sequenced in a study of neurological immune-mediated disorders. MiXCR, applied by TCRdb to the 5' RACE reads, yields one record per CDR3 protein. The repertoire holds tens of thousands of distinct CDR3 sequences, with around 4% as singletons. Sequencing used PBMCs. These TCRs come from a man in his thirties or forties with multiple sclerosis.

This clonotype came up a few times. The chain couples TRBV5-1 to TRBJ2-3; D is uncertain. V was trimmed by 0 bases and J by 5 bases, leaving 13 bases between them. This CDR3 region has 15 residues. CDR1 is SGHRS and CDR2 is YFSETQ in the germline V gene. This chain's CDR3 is CASSLEGRILDTQYF. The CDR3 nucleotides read TGCGCCAGCAGCTTGGAGGGCAGAATTTTAGATACGCAGTATTTT.

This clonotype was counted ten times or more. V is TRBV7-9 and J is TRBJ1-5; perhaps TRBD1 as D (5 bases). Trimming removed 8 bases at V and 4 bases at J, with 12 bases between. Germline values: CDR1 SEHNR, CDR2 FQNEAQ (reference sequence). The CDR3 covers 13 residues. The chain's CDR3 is CASGDGGNQPQHF. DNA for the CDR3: TGTGCCAGCGGGGATGGGGGAAATCAGCCCCAGCATTTT.

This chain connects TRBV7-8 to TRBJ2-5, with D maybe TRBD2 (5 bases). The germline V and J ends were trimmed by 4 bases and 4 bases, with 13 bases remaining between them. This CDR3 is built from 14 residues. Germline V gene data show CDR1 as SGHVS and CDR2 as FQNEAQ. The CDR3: CASSSPGGRETQYF. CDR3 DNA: TGTGCCAGCAGCTCCCCCGGAGGTCGAGAGACCCAGTACTTC.

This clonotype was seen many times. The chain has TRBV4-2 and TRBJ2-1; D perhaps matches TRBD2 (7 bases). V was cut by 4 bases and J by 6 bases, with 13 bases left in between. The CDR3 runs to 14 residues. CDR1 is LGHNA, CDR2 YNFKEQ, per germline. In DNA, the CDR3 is TGTGCCAGCAGCCCTTCCGGGGGGCCCAATGAGCAGTTCTTC. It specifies CASSPSGGPNEQFF.

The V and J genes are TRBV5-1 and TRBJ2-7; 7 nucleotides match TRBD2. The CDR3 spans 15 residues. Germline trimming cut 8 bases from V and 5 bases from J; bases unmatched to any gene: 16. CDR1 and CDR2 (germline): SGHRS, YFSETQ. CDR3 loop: CASSPPGGGEDEQYF. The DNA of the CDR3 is TGCGCCAGTAGCCCCCCCGGCGGGGGAGAAGACGAGCAGTACTTC.

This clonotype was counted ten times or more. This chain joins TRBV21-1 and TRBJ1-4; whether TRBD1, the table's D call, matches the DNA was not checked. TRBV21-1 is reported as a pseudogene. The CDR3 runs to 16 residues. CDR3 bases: TGTGCCAGCAGCAAAGGAAGGGGAAATACTAATGAAAAACTGTTTTTT. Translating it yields CASSKGRGNTNEKLFF.

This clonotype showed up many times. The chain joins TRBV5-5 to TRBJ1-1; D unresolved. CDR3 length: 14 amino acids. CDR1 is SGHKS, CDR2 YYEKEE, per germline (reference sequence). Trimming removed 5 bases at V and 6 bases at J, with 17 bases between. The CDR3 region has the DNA TGTGCCAGCAGGGCTGAGGCTCTGGTATCTGAAGCTTTCTTT. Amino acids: CASRAEALVSEAFF.

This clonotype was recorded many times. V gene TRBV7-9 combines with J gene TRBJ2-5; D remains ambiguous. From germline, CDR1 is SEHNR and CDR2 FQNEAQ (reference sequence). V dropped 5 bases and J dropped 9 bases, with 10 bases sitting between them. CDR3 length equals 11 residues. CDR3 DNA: TGTGCCAGCAGCCCTGAGGCGGCCCAGTACTTC. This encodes CASSPEAAQYF.

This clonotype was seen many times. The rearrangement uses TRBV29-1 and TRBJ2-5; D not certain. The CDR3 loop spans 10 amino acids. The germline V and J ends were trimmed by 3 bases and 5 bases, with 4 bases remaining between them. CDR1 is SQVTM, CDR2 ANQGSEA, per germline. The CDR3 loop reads CSVDLETQYF. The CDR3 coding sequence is TGCAGCGTTGACTTGGAGACCCAGTACTTC. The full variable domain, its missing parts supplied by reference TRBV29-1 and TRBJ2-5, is SAVISQKPSRDICQRGTSLTIQCQVDSQVTMMFWYRQQPGQSLTLIATANQGSEATYESGFVIDKFPISRPNLTFSTLTVSNMSPEDSSIYLCSVDLETQYFGPGTRLLVL.

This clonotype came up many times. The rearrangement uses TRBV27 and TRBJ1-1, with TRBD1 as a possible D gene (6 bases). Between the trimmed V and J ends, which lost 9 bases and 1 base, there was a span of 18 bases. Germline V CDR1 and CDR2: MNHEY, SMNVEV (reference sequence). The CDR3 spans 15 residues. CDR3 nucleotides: TGTGCCAGTTCCCGGCGGCCACAGGGGAACACTGAAGCTTTCTTT. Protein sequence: CASSRRPQGNTEAFF.

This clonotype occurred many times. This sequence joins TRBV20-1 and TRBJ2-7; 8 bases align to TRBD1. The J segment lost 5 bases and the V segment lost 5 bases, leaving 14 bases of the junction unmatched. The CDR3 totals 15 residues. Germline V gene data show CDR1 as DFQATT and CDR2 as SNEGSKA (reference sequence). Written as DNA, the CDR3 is TGCAGTGCTGGCGGGACAGGTCATGGGGGCCACGAGCAGTACTTC. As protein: CSAGGTGHGGHEQYF.

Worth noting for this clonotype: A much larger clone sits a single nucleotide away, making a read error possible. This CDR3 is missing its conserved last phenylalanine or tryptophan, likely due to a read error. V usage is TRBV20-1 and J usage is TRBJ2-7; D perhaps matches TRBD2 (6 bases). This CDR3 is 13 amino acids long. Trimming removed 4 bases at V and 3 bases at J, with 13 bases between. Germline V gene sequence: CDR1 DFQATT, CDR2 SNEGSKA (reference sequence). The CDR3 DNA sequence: TGCAGTGCTAACCGCGGGACTGGCTACGAGCAGTACATC. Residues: CSANRGTGYEQYI.

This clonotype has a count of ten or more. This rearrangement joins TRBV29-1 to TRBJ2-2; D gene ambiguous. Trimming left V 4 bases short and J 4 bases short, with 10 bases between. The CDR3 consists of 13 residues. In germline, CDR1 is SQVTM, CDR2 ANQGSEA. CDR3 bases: TGCAGCGTTGCGAAACTGGGCACCGGGGAGCTGTTTTTT. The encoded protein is CSVAKLGTGELFF.

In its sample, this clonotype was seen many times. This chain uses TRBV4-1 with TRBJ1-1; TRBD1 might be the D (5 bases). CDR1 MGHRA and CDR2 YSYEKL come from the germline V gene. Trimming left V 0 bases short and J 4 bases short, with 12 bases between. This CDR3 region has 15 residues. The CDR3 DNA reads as TGCGCCAGCAGCCAAGAATTAGGGGAGAGCACTGAAGCTTTCTTT. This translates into CASSQELGESTEAFF.

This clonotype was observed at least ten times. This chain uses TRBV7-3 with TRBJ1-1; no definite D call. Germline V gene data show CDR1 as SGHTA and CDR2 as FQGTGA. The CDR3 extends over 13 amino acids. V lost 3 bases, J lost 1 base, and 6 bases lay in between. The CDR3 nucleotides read TGTGCCAGCAGCTTGTATCGGAACACTGAAGCTTTCTTT. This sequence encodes CASSLYRNTEAFF.

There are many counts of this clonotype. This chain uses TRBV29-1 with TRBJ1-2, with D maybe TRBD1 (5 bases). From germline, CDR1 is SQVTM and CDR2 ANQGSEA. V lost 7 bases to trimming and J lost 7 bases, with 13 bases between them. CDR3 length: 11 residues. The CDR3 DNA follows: TGCAGCGGAACCGGGACGGCTGGCTACACCTTC. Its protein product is CSGTGTAGYTF.

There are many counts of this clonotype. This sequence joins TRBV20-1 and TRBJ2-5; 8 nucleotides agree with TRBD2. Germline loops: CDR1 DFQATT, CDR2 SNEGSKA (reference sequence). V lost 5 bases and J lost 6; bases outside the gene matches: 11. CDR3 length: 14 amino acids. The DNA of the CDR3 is TGCAGTGCTCCAGCGGGAGAATCAGGGAAGACCCAGTACTTC. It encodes CSAPAGESGKTQYF.

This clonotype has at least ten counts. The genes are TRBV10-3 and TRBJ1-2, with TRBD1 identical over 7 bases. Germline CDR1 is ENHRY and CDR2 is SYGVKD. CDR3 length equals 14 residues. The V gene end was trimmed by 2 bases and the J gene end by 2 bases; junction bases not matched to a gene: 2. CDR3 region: CAISELQGNYGYTF. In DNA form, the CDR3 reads TGTGCCATCAGTGAGCTACAGGGGAACTATGGCTACACCTTC.

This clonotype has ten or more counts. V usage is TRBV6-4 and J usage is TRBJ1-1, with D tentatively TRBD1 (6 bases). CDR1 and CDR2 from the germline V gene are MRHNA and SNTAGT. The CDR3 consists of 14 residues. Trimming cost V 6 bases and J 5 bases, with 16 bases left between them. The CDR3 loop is CASSRDTEGTEAFF. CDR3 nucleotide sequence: TGTGCCAGCAGCCGGGACACCGAGGGGACTGAAGCTTTCTTT.

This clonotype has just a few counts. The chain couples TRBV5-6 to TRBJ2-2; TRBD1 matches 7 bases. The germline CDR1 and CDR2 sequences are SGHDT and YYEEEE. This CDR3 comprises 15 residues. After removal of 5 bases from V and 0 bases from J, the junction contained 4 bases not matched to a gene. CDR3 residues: CASRRGPANTGELFF. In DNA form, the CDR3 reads TGTGCCAGCAGAAGGGGGCCCGCGAACACCGGGGAGCTGTTTTTT.

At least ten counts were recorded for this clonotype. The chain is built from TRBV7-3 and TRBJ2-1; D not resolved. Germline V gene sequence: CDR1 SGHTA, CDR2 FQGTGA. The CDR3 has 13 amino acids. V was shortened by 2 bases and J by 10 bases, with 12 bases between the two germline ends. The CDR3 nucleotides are TGTGCCAGCAGCTTATTAGGTCGGTCCGAGCAGTTCTTC. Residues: CASSLLGRSEQFF.

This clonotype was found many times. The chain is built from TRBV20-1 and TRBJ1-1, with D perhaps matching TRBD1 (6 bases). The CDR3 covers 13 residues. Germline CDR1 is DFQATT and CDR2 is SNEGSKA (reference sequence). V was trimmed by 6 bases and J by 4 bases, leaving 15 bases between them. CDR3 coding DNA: TGCAGTGCCCCTCGGGGGCAGATCACTGAAGCTTTCTTT. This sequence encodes CSAPRGQITEAFF.

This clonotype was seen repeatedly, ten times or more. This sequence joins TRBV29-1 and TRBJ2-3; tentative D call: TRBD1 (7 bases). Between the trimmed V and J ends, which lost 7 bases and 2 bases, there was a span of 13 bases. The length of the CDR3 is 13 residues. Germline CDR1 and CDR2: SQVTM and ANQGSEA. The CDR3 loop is CSAGGTVTDTQYF. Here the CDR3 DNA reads TGCAGCGCTGGGGGGACAGTCACAGATACGCAGTATTTT.

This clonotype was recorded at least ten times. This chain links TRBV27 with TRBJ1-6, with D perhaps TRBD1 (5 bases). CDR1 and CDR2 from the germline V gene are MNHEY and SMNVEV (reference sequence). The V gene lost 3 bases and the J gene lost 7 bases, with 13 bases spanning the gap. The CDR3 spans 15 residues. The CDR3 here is CASSFSIRVNSPLHF. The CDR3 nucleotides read TGTGCCAGCAGTTTCTCCATCAGGGTAAATTCACCCCTCCACTTT.

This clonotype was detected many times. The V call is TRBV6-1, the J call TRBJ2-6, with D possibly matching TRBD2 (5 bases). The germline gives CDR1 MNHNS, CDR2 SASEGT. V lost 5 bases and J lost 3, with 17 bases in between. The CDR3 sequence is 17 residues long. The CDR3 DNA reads TGTGCCAGCAGTCTCCCGGGTGCCGGGGTTGGGGCCAACGTCCTGACTTTC. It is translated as CASSLPGAGVGANVLTF.

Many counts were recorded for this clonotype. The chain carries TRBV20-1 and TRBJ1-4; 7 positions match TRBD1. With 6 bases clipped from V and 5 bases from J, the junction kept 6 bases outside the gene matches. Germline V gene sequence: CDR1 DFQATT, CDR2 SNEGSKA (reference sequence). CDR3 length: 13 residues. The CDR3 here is CSARGGKNEKLFF. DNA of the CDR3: TGCAGTGCCAGGGGGGGGAAAAATGAAAAACTGTTTTTT.

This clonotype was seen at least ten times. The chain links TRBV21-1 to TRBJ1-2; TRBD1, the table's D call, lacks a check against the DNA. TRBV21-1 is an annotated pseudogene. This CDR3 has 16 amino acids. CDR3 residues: CASSKWGRRWYDGYTF. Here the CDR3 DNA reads TGTGCCAGCAGCAAATGGGGCCGACGGTGGTATGATGGCTACACCTTC.